The T cell receptor (beta chain) under discussion was sequenced for a study of CD8+ T cells in alopecia areata. The treatment here: oral pan-JAK inhibitor, 5-10 mg twice daily. Extraction of RNA preceded its reverse transcription into cDNA, which served as the sequencing template. Libraries were prepared by immunoSEQ multiplex PCR; TCRdb keeps only in-frame clonotypes and omits some of them. The profile shows 100,000 to 150,000 clones, approximately 57% of them singletons. Germline assignment: CDR1 SGDLS and CDR2 YYNGEE. Trimming shortened V by 3 bases and J by 0 bases, and 6 bases separated the two germline ends. The CDR3 spans 14 residues.

Specimen: CD4+ T cells sorted from blood, collected at week 4, from a patient treated with tofacitinib. The receptor was isolated from a human donor with alopecia areata. The chain has TRBV9 and TRBJ2-2; D is unresolved. The CDR3 loop reads CASSGHTNTGELFF. CDR3 coding DNA: TGTGCCAGCAGCGGACACACGAACACCGGGGAGCTGTTTTTT. The entire variable domain, with the rest obtained from reference TRBV9 and TRBJ2-2, is as follows: DSGVTQTPKHLITATGQRVTLRCSPRSGDLSVYWYQQSLDQGLQFLIQYYNGEERAKGNILERFSAQQFPDLHSELNLSSLELGDSALYFCASSGHTNTGELFFGEGSRLTVL.